This note documents a single T cell receptor (beta chain) sequence. This sample is part of a study of CD8 T cells in Susac syndrome. It was with random hexamers that roughly 0.5 to 1 ug RNA was reverse transcribed. Each CDR3 protein is one row after TCRdb ran MiXCR on the immunoSEQ multiplex PCR reads. The sample consists of some 190,000 distinct CDR3 sequences, about 94% of them appearing once. V was clipped by 7 bases and J by 4 bases, with 10 bases between them. The germline V gene encodes CDR1 MNHEY and CDR2 SVGAGI. This CDR3 is 13 amino acids long. The chain is built from TRBV6-5 and TRBJ2-2; D is ambiguous. This TCR came from a human donor with Susac syndrome. The sample consisted of CD4+ T cells from PBMCs. CDR3 sequence reads: CASTKSGTGELFF. The CDR3 nucleotides are TGTGCCAGCACCAAGTCGGGCACCGGGGAGCTGTTTTTT.